This T cell receptor (beta chain) was recovered during a study of blood T cell repertoires in COVID-19. Study overall: Sources were T cells, B-cell-depleted T cells, or PBMCs; the material itself was cDNA or gDNA.

This CDR3 is 16 amino acids long. In germline, CDR1 is SEHNR, CDR2 FQNEAQ (reference sequence). V was cut by 2 bases and J by 10 bases, with 18 bases left in between. Sequenced by immunoSEQ multiplex PCR; TCRdb stores in-frame clones only, minus some. Found here are a few hundred thousand clones, around 85% of them singletons; the top ten hold roughly 3.6%. This sequence originates from a woman between 18 and 29 years old with acute or convalescent COVID-19. Sequencing was done on a sample of peripheral blood. The chain uses TRBV7-9 and TRBJ1-6; possible D gene TRBD1, 6 bases. CDR3 residues: CASSLSLGRGDSPLHF. The CDR3 DNA reads TGTGCCAGCAGCTTATCTCTGGGCAGGGGAGACTCACCCCTCCACTTT.